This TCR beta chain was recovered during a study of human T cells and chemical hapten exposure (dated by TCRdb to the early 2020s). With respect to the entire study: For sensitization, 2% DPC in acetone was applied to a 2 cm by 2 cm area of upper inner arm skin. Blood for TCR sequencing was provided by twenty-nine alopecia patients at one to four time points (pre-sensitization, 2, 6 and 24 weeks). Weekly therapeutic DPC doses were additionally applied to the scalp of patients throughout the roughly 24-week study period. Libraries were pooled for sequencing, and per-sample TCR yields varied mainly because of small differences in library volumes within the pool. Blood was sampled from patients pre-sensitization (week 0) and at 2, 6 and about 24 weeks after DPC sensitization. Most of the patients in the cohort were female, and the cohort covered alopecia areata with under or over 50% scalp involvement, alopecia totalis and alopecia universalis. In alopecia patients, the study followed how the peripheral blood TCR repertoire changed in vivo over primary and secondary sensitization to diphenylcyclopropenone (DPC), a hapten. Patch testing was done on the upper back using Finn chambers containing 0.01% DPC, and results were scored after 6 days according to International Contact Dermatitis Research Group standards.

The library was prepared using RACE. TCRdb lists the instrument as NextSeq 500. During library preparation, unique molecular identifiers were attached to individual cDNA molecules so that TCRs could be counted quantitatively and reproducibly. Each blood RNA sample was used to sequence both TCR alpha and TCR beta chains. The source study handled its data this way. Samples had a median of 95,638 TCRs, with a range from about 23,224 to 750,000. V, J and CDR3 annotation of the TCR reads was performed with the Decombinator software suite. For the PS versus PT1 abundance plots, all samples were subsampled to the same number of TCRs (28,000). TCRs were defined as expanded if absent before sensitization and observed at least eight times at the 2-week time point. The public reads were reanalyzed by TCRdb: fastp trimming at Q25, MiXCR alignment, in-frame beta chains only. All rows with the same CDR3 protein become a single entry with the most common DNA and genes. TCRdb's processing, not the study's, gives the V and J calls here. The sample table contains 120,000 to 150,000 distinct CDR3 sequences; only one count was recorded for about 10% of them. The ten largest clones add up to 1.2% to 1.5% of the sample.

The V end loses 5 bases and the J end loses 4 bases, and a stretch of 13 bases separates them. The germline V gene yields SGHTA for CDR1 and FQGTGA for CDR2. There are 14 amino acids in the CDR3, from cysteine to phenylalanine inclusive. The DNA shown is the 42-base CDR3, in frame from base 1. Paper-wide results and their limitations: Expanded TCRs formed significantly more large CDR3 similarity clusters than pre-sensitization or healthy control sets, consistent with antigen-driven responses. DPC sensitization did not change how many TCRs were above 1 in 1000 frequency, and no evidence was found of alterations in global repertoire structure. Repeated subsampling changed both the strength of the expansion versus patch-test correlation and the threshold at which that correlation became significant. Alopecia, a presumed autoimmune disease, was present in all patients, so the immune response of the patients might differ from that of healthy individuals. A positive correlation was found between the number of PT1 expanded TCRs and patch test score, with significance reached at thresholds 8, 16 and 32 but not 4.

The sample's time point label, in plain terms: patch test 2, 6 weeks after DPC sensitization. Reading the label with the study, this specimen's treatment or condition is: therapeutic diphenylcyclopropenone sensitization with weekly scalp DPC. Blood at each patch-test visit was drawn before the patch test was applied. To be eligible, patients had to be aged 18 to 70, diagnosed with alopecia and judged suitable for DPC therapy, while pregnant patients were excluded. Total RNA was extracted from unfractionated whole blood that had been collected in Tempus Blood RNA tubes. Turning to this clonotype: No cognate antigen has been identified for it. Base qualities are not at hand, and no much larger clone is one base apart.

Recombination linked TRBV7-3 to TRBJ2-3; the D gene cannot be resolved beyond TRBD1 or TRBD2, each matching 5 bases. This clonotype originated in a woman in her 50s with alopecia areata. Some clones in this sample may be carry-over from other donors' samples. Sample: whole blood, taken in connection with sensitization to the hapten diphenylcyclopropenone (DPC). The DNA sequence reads TGTGCCAGCAGCCAAAGAGGGGAGTCAGATACGCAGTATTTT. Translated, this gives CASSQRGESDTQYF.